This TCR beta chain is from a study of vaccination effects on CD4 cells after COVID-19. Study background: Participants each got two BNT162b2 or mRNA-1273 vaccine doses. General study points: Early post-infection timepoints were missing from the study, which also had few convalescent patients.

Under the ViraFEST assay, PBMC were stimulated with viral peptide pools so that antigen-specific CD4+ T cells expanded. Sequencing was performed afterwards. When around nine days of culture had elapsed, CD4+ T cells were isolated. Recipients of the vaccine had no prior SARS-CoV-2 infection and negative nucleocapsid antibodies. Cells had half their medium changed to IL-2 medium on days 3 and 7. Germline CDR1 reads MGHRA; CDR2 reads YSYEKL. CDR3 length: 14 amino acids. V was cut by 0 bases and J by 0 bases, with 5 bases left in between. About this clone: Its specificity is unknown.

The table came from immunoSEQ multiplex PCR; TCRdb's copy has only in-frame clones and leaves some out. The table lists tens of thousands of clones, 79% of them singletons. The V and J genes are TRBV4-1 and TRBJ1-2, with no clear D. Sample: CD4+ T cells from PBMCs cultured with HCoV-OC43 spike peptides, taken before COVID-19 vaccination. As to subset: HCoV-OC43 spike overlapping peptide pool stimulation. This receptor was taken from a human donor who received a COVID-19 vaccine. In DNA, the CDR3 is TGCGCCAGCAGCCAAGATATTCCTAACTATGGCTACACCTTC. It is translated as CASSQDIPNYGYTF.